This TCR beta chain was found in a study of T cell changes during pregnancy in multiple sclerosis. Clones were read by immunoSEQ multiplex PCR, and TCRdb kept only the in-frame ones, dropping some. The sample holds approximately 99,000 clones, 90% to 95% seen once. The specimen was peripheral blood, collected after pregnancy. This TCR was recovered from a female donor with multiple sclerosis, enrolled in a pregnancy study.

CDR3 protein: CASSPRGGEQFF. CDR3 coding DNA: TGTGCCAGCAGTCCCCGCGGCGGTGAGCAGTTCTTC. The chain links TRBV27 to TRBJ2-1; no reliable D call. With 5 bases removed from V and 9 bases from J, the gap between germline ends came to 11 bases. This CDR3 is 12 amino acids long. The germline gives CDR1 MNHEY, CDR2 SMNVEV (reference sequence).